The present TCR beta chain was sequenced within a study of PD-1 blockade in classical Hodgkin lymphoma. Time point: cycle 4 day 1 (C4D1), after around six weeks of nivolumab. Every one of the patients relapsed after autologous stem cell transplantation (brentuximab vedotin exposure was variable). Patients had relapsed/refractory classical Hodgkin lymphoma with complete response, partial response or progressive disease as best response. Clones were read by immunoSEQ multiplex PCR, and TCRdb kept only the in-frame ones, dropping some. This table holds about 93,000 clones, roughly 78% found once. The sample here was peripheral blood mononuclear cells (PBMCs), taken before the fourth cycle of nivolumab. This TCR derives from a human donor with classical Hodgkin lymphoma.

CDR3 sequence (DNA): TGCGCCAGCAGCCCCGACAGCTATAATTCACCCCTCCACTTT. Translated, it gives CASSPDSYNSPLHF. The chain has TRBV5-1 and TRBJ1-6; D might be TRBD1 (5 bases). Trimming left V 4 bases short and J 3 bases short, with 8 bases between. The CDR3 contains 14 residues. Germline CDR1 reads SGHRS; CDR2 reads YFSETQ.